The rows below give T cell receptor beta chains drawn from one sample of a study of T-cell reconstitution after alpha-beta-depleted transplantation in children. TCRdb processed the PCR reads anew with MiXCR; each CDR3 protein has one entry. The sample carries 380,000 or so distinct CDR3 sequences, more than 10% recorded once. Sample: PBMCs, taken from the stem cell graft. Source of these receptors: a human donor who donated a stem cell graft to a child with Fanconi anemia. The CDR3 runs from the conserved cysteine through the conserved F or W. The D gene is left open where the match is weak. Clone size is shown for a subset of rows, as once, few, many or a class of expanded clone.

d_call	v_call	j_call	clone_size	cdr3_nt	cdr3_aa
NA	TRBV7-2	TRBJ1-2	NA	TGTGCCAGCAGCCCCCCAGGGCGCTATGGCTACACCTTC	CASSPPGRYGYTF
NA	TRBV5-1	TRBJ2-2	NA	TGCGCCAGCAGCTTGGACCCAGGGATCACCGGGGAGCTGTTTTTT	CASSLDPGITGELFF
NA	TRBV30	TRBJ2-2	few	TGTGCCTGGAGTGAAGGGGCATCCCCATTGAACACCGGGGAGCTGTTTTTT	CAWSEGASPLNTGELFF
TRBD1	TRBV28	TRBJ2-1	few	TGTGCCAGCAGTGGACAGGGAATCGGGCAGTTCTTC	CASSGQGIGQFF
TRBD1	TRBV6-1	TRBJ2-7	NA	TGTGCCAGCAGTCCCCCGGGACAGGGCCCCGTCGAGCAGTACTTC	CASSPPGQGPVEQYF
NA	TRBV2	TRBJ2-7	NA	TGTGCCAGCAGGGGGGGACTTCACGAGCAGTACTTC	CASRGGLHEQYF
TRBD1	TRBV20-1	TRBJ1-1	NA	TGCAGTGCTAGAGTGTTTCAAGGGGGCGGGGGTGAAGCTTTCTTT	CSARVFQGGGGEAFF
NA	TRBV4-3	TRBJ2-5	many	TGCGCCAGCAGCCAAGATGGTGGATCAGAAGAGACCCAGTACTTC	CASSQDGGSEETQYF
NA	TRBV7-8	TRBJ1-4	NA	TGTGCCAGCAGTACCGCGGTCGGAGGAGCAACTAATGAAAAACTGTTTTTT	CASSTAVGGATNEKLFF
NA	TRBV29-1	TRBJ2-3	NA	TGCAGCGTTGGGGAGAATACGCAGTATTTT	CSVGENTQYF
NA	TRBV7-9	TRBJ1-1	NA	TGTGCCAGCAGCCGTACCCTGACAGGCGGGGGCACTGAAGCTTTCTTT	CASSRTLTGGGTEAFF
NA	TRBV5-5	TRBJ2-1	many	TGTGCCAGCGTCTTATGGGGGCCTGGGAATGAGCAGTTCTTC	CASVLWGPGNEQFF
NA	TRBV5-1	TRBJ1-3	many	TGCGCCAGCAGCTCGGACACTGGAAACACCATATATTTT	CASSSDTGNTIYF
TRBD1	TRBV5-1	TRBJ1-2	few	TGCGCCAGCAGCAAGGACAGGGAAAGCGGCTACACCTTC	CASSKDRESGYTF
NA	TRBV12-3/TRBV12-4	TRBJ2-1	few	TGTGCCAGCACCCCCGCAGCGCGCAATGAGCAGTTCTTC	CASTPAARNEQFF
NA	TRBV11-2	TRBJ1-3	few	TGTGCCAGCAGCTTGGGAGATTTAGGGCATCCTGGAAACACCATATATTTT	CASSLGDLGHPGNTIYF
TRBD2	TRBV3-1	TRBJ2-1	NA	TGTGCCAGCAGCCAAGGATGGGGAGGGGTCTTCACGTTCTTC	CASSQGWGGVFTFF
TRBD1	TRBV6-2/TRBV6-3	TRBJ2-1	NA	TGTGCCAGCAGTAGGACAGGGTTCGACTACAATGAGCAGTTCTTC	CASSRTGFDYNEQFF
NA	TRBV2	TRBJ2-7	NA	TGTGCCAGCAGTCCGACTAGGATGTCCGAGCAGTACTTC	CASSPTRMSEQYF
TRBD2	TRBV7-9	TRBJ2-2	few	TGTGCCAGCAAGCGGGAGGGTGACACCGGGGAGCTGTTTTTT	CASKREGDTGELFF
NA	TRBV5-6	TRBJ2-2	many	TGTGCCAGCAGCTTGCTTCAGCTCAACACCGGGGAGCTGTTTTTT	CASSLLQLNTGELFF
NA	TRBV10-3	TRBJ1-2	NA	TGTGCCATCAGTGAGGCTCCAGCCAGCACCCATGGCTACACCTTC	CAISEAPASTHGYTF
NA	TRBV4-3	TRBJ1-2	NA	TGCGCCAGCAGCCAAGTGTGGGGAAGGAATCCTAACTATGGCGACACCTTC	CASSQVWGRNPNYGDTF
NA	TRBV20-1	TRBJ1-1	NA	TGCAGTGCTTATACCGGGATCTTGGGGAACACTGAAGCTTTCTTT	CSAYTGILGNTEAFF
NA	TRBV20-1	TRBJ1-1	few	TGCAGTGCTAGAGATCTTGAGGAGGGAAAGACTGAAGCTTTCTTT	CSARDLEEGKTEAFF
TRBD1	TRBV13	TRBJ2-3	NA	TGTGTCAGCAGCAAACGGACAGGGTTGGATACGCAGTATTTT	CVSSKRTGLDTQYF
NA	TRBV20-1	TRBJ2-5	NA	TGCAGTGCTCCTGCTAGCGAAGAGACCCAGTACTTC	CSAPASEETQYF
NA	TRBV12-3/TRBV12-4	TRBJ1-2	many	TGTGCCAGCAGCCGTGGACGCTATGGCTACACCTTC	CASSRGRYGYTF
TRBD1	TRBV6-2/TRBV6-3	TRBJ1-3	few	TGTGCCAGCAGTTACTCTCGGGACAGGGGATTGGCCTCCTCTGGAAACACCATATATTTT	CASSYSRDRGLASSGNTIYF